The present T cell receptor beta chain was sequenced within a study of CXCR3-negative and CXCR3-positive naive CD8 T cells. Points from the study as a whole: The study found comparably high diversity in both naive subsets and much lower diversity in memory CD8+ cells.

Concerning this clonotype itself: Its antigen remains unidentified.

5' RACE that incorporated UMI labels was used to prepare the TRB cDNA libraries. TCRdb derives one entry per CDR3 protein from the 5' RACE reads, leaving out DNA. This table holds 55,000 to 65,000 distinct CDR3 sequences. This CDR3 comprises 18 residues. The germline gives CDR1 SGHRS, CDR2 YFSETQ. This sequence joins TRBV5-1 and TRBJ2-6; TCRdb designates TRBD1, a call that cannot be tested without DNA. The TCR sequence derives from a human donor in good health. Some clones in this sample may be carry-over from other donors' samples. The sequenced sample was naive CXCR3- CD8+ T cells from blood. Subset noted: CD45RO-CCR7+CD27+CD95- naive CD8+ T cells lacking CXCR3 (TNR3-). The CDR3 protein is CASSLGQATFSGANVLTF.